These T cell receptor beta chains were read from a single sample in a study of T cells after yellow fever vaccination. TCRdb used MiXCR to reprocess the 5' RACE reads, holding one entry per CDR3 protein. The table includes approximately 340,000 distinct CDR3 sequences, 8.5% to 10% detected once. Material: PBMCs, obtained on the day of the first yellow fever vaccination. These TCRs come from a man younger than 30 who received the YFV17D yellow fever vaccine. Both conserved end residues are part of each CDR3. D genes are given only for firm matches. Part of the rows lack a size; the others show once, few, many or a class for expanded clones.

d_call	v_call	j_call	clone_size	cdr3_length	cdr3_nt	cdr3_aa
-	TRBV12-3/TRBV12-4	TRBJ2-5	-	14	TGTGCCAGCAGTTCCCGGACCCAGGTGGAGACCCAGTACTTC	CASSSRTQVETQYF
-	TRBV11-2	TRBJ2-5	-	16	TGTGCCAGCAGCTTAGCGGTCAGGGGATTAGAAGAGACCCAGTACTTC	CASSLAVRGLEETQYF
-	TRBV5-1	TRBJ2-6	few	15	TGCGCCAGCAGCTTGTTCTCGTTCGGGGCCAACGTCCTGACTTTC	CASSLFSFGANVLTF
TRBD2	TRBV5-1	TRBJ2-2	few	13	TGCGCCAGCAGCGAACTAGCGACCGGGGAGCTGTTTTTT	CASSELATGELFF
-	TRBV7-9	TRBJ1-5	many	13	TGTGCCAGCAGCCCAGGGGGCAATCAGCCCCAGCATTTT	CASSPGGNQPQHF
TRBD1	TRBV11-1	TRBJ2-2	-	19	TGTGCCAGCAGCTTAGCTGTACAGGGGCTTTCAACGAACACCGGGGAGCTGTTTTTT	CASSLAVQGLSTNTGELFF
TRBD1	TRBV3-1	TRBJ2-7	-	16	TGTGCCAGCAGCCATCTCACAGGGGATGGACCCTACGAGCAGTACTTC	CASSHLTGDGPYEQYF
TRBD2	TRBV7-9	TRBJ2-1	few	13	TGTGCCAGCACCCCCCCGGGGGGCAATGAGCAGTTCTTC	CASTPPGGNEQFF
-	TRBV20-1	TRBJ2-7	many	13	TGCAGTGCTATCCTAGGGGACCCTTACGAGCAGTACTTC	CSAILGDPYEQYF
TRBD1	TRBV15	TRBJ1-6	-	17	TGTGCCACCAGCTATGGACAGGGGCCAGTCTATAATTCACCCCTCCACTTT	CATSYGQGPVYNSPLHF
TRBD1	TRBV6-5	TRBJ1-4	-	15	TGTGCCAGCAGTTACAGGGGGCTAGCTAATGAAAAACTGTTTTTT	CASSYRGLANEKLFF
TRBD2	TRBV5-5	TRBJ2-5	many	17	TGTGCCAGCAGCTTGGGGGGACTAGCGGGGGGGTCAAAGACCCAGTACTTC	CASSLGGLAGGSKTQYF
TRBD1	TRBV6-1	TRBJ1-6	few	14	TGTGCCACCGGACAGGGAACCTATAATTCACCCCTCCACTTT	CATGQGTYNSPLHF
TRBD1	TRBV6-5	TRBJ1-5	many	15	TGTGCCAGCAGTTACCAATATACAGGGGAGCAGCCCCAGCATTTT	CASSYQYTGEQPQHF
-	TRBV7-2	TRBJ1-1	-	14	TGTGCCAGCAGCGGGCCCTGGGCGAACACTGAAGCTTTCTTT	CASSGPWANTEAFF
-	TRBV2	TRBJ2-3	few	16	TGTGCCAGCAATCGAGAGGGGGGAAGTTCTGCAGATACGCAGTATTTT	CASNREGGSSADTQYF
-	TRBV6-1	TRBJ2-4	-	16	TGTGCCAGCAGCCGACTGAGGCCGGAAGCCAAAAACATTCAGTACTTC	CASSRLRPEAKNIQYF
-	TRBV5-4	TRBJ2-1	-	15	TGTGCCAGCACCCGGCGGGACCTACTGAACAATGAGCAGTTCTTC	CASTRRDLLNNEQFF
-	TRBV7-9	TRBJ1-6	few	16	TGTGCCAGCAGCTTATGGGGGGCGCTTAAGAATTCACCCCTCCACTTT	CASSLWGALKNSPLHF
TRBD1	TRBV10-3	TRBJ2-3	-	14	TGTGCCATCAATCGGGACAGAGACACAGATACGCAGTATTTT	CAINRDRDTDTQYF
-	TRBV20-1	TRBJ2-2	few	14	TGCAGTGCTATCGTACAGGGGAGGACCGGGGAGCTGTTTTTT	CSAIVQGRTGELFF
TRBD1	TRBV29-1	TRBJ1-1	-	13	TGCAGCGCAAGGGGACAGGGCAACACTGAAGCTTTCTTT	CSARGQGNTEAFF